The clone carrying this TCR beta chain came up a few times. Its antigen is unknown. This sample stems from a study of T cell responses to AZD1222 COVID-19 vaccine. Whole-study results and caveats: Possibly, clonal diversity was underestimated; donors were largely white British and included more females. Baseline seropositivity characterized only a handful of AZD1222 recipients.

Method: immunoSEQ multiplex PCR; TCRdb's copy keeps in-frame clones and lacks some. This table holds 150,000 to 200,000 clones, approximately 90% found once. V lost 1 base and J lost 4, with 5 bases in between. This CDR3 spans 14 amino acids. Germline CDR1 reads SGHVS; CDR2 reads FNYEAQ. Material: peripheral blood, obtained 28 days after the second dose of the MenACWY control vaccine. The J gene is TRBJ1-6, the V gene TRBV7-6; D gene uncertain. This TCR came from an adult who received the MenACWY meningococcal vaccine as a control. The CDR3 nucleotides read TGTGCCAGCAGCTTAGACAGTTATAATTCACCCCTCCACTTT. Translated, it gives CASSLDSYNSPLHF.